What follows is one TCR beta chain and its context. The antigen is undetermined. This record comes from a study of shared clonotypes between healthy human individuals. Study-wide context: CD4 naive cells filled three plates per donor, CD4 memory three, CD8 naive two and CD8 memory one. Findings and limits, study-wide: When compared with the clonotypes that were shared by all four sorted-subset donors, the non-shared clonotypes turned out to have lower generation probabilities. Depth was large, yet rarefaction showed that sorted-subset sequencing was incomplete.

In the sorted-subset replicate PCRs, 150 to 200 ng DNA, tens of thousands of T cell genomes, was used. Measured with immunoSEQ multiplex PCR; TCRdb has only the in-frame clones, and not every one. Of millions of clones listed, 95% are singletons. The CDR3 spans 15 residues. V lost 0 bases and J lost 1, with 10 bases in between. Germline CDR1 is SGDLS and CDR2 is YYNGEE. Source material: naive CD4+ T cells sorted from blood. The subset denotes: CD45RA+ positively selected. The TCR was taken from a man aged 18 to 30 in good health. The J gene is TRBJ1-1, the V gene TRBV9, with D possibly being TRBD1 (5 bases). The chain's CDR3 is CASSVAQDPNTEAFF. CDR3 coding DNA: TGTGCCAGCAGCGTAGCACAGGACCCGAACACTGAAGCTTTCTTT.